This TCR beta chain was sequenced for a study of blood T cells in healthy people across ages. General observations from the study: TCR beta diversity tracked closely with naive T cell percentage. Older age went with lower TCR beta diversity per million T cells, in a roughly linear way. No conclusive comparison of naive versus antigen-experienced cells was possible with unsorted PBMCs. There was no known CMV status for donors, so expanded clonotype changes were possibly confounded.

Trimming stripped 6 bases from V and 5 bases from J, with 6 bases between. Germline V gives CDR1 DFQATT, CDR2 SNEGSKA (reference sequence). The CDR3 has 10 residues. Then a second PCR, running roughly 7 to 11 cycles, was carried out with a sample-barcoded 5' primer and a J-beta primer mix. MiXCR was run by TCRdb on the 5' RACE reads, yielding one entry per CDR3 protein. The sample shows around 1,100,000 distinct CDR3 sequences, 35% to 45% of them seen only once. Concerning this clonotype itself: Its antigen is as yet unknown.

V usage is TRBV20-1 and J usage is TRBJ2-3; D is undetermined. The receptor's source is a man between 18 and 29 years old in good health. Specimen: blood. The CDR3 DNA sequence: TGCAGTGCCTTTCAAGATACGCAGTATTTT. It is translated as CSAFQDTQYF.